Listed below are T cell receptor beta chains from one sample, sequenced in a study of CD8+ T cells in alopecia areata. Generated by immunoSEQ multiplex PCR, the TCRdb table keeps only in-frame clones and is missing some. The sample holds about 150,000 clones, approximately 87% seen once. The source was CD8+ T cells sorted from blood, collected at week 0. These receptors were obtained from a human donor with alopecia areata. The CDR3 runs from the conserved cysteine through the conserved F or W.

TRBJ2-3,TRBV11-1,CASSLLDGNTDTQYF
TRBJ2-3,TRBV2,CASSERQAITDTQYF
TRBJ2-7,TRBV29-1,CSARTSTSYEQYF
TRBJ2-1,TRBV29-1,CSVSPVSYNEQFF
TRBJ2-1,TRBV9,CASSVEAGGYNEQFF
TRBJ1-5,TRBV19,CASSSGQANQPQHF
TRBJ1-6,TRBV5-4,CASSVTGDSGSPLHF
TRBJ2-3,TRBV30,CAWTRTGGTDTQYF
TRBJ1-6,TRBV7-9,CASSPSRGVDSPLHF
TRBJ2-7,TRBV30,CAWSVRATYEQYF
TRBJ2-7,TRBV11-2,CASSFPPGQGSYEQYF
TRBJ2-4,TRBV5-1,CASSLEYRDIWYF
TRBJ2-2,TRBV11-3,CASSLASSQGWTGELFF
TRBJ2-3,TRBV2,CASRMDWTASSTDTQYF
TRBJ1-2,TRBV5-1,CASSLSVAQTGGWYGYTF
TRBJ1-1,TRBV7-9,CASSTPSPGSTEAFF
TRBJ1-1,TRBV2,CASSPGTQNTEAFF
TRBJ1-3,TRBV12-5,CASGLLRTEHYSGNTIYF
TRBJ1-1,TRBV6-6,CASTRSVNTEAFF
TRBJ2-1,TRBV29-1,CSVEEASEYNEQFF
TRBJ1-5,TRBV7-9,CASSSTDWGSNQPQHF
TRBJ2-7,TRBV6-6,CASSYSFQGPTYEQYF
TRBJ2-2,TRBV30,CAWGGPGKGTGELFF
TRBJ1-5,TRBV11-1,CASSSNGDQPQHF
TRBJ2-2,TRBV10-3,CAISESIFAMNTGELFF
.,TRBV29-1,CSVEATSGTYEQYF
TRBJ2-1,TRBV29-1,CSVERGLAHSYNEQFF
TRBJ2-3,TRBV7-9,CASSFSGGPTDTQYF
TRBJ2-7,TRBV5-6,CASSLVTASYEQYF
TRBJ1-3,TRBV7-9,CASSSDSYSGNTIYF
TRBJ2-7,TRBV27,CASSSGLDYEQYF
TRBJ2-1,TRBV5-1,CASSLREVLNEQFF
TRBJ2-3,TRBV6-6,CASSYFGTLSTDTQYF
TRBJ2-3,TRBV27,CASSLKAGYTDTQYF
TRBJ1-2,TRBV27,CASSPQGVRGYTF
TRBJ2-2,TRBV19,CASSIGETLTGELFF
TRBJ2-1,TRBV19,CASSMGGDYNEQFF
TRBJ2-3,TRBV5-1,CASSRGPNSNTDTQYF
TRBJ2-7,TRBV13,CASSLVIGGSYEQYF
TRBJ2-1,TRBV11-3,CASSARLNNEQFF
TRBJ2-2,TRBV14,CASSQGSPGELFF
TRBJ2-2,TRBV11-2,CASSLTGNTGELFF
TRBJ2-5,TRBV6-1,CASSEDPGETQYF
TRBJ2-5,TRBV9,CASSAEDTGRVDQYF
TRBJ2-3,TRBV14,CASSQDPGSTPDTQYF
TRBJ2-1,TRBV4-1,CASSLKLPQQGYDEQFF
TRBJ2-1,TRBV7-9,CASSHTGVYSYNEQFF
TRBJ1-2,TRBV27,CASSRTVSYGYTF
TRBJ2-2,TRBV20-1,CSAGGSGELFF
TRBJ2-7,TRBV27,CASSISSGDRVDYEQYF
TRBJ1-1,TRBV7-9,CASKFPLAGNTEAFF
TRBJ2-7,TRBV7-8,CASSLGTGGFEEQYF
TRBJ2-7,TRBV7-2,CASSLDLFDEQYF
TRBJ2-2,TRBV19,CASSIGRTTGELFF
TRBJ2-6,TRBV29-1,CSVEESSGSSGANVLTF
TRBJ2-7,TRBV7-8,CASSSSGPSEQYF
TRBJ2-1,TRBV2,CASSEIEQFF
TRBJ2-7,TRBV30,CAWSGEGGREQYF
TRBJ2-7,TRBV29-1,CSVGGRGYEQYF
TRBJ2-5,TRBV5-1,CASRTGSSREGTQYF